Listed here is a single TCR beta chain. The CDR3 spans 14 residues. V was pared by 3 bases and J by 7 bases, with 18 bases between. CDR1 and CDR2 (germline): DFQATT, SNEGSKA (reference sequence). Cohorts were based on clinical histories the participants reported. What the recovered Cohort 3 donors had was two negative PCRs, clearance, or symptom resolution. The data stem from a study of blood T cell repertoires in COVID-19. About the study: Sample material is recorded as cDNA or gDNA derived from T cells, B-cell-depleted T cells, or PBMCs.

Authors' analysis steps: Cell counts per sample came from amplifying reference gene primers. Generated by immunoSEQ multiplex PCR, the TCRdb table keeps only in-frame clones and is missing some. The V and J calls and clone size were taken over from that table, and D and trimming were inferred from the DNA. Among approximately 310,000 clones listed, approximately 85% were seen once. The chain uses TRBV20-1 and TRBJ1-2; D is perhaps TRBD1 (6 bases). The clonotype comes from a man aged 30 to 39 who had recovered from COVID-19. Sequencing input: PBMCs or T cells enriched from blood (not recorded which). CDR3 sequence reads: CSASMWGQRGGYTF. As DNA, the CDR3 is TGCAGTGCTAGTATGTGGGGGCAAAGGGGTGGCTACACCTTC.